This TCR beta chain was sequenced for a study of blood T cell repertoires in COVID-19. In the study overall: The United States, Italy and Spain were the sources of the acute and convalescent COVID-19 samples. PBMCs, B-cell-depleted T cells, or T cells provided the cDNA or gDNA that made up the material.

Seattle's enrolled individuals joined amid active infection and were then monitored longitudinally. In the study's own analysis: Cell counts per sample came from amplifying reference gene primers. The method was immunoSEQ multiplex PCR; TCRdb's version includes in-frame clones alone and lacks a portion of them. For V, J and clone size, that table is used; D and trimming come from the DNA. The sample has 150,000 or so clones, 85% to 90% seen once. Germline V gives CDR1 SNHLY, CDR2 FYNNEI. The CDR3 totals 14 residues. The V gene lost 6 bases and the J gene lost 1 base, with 12 bases spanning the gap. This clone was seen a handful of times.

The TCR was taken from a woman aged 65 to 85 with COVID-19, enrolled during active disease. Sequenced material: peripheral blood. V gene TRBV2 combines with J gene TRBJ1-1; D is undetermined. Here the CDR3 DNA reads TGTGCCAGCAGCCCTTTCGACACGAACACTGAAGCTTTCTTT. It specifies CASSPFDTNTEAFF.